This record covers a single TCR beta chain. Its antigen is not known. This record belongs to a study of T cells in localized non-small cell lung cancer. Study conclusions and caveats: Out of the top 100 tumor clones, a median roughly 58 were seen in adjacent lung. Exceeding tumor, uninvolved adjacent lung had the highest T cell clonality. A raised T cell density in blood coincided with lengthier overall survival.

J gave up 7 bases and V 7 bases, and 11 bases lay outside the gene matches. The length of the CDR3 is 15 residues. Germline V gene lookup returns CDR1 SGHAT and CDR2 FQDESV (reference sequence). Assay used: immunoSEQ multiplex PCR; TCRdb lists only in-frame clones, some missing. The sample records fewer than 100,000 clones, 80% to 90% being singletons. The sample was peripheral blood, taken before any cancer treatment. This clonotype originated in a man aged 40 to 70 with stage I squamous cell lung carcinoma. The genes are TRBV11-1 and TRBJ2-2, with TRBD1 identical over 8 bases. The DNA of the CDR3 is TGTGCCAGCACTGGAGACAGGGGAGCGGTCGGGGAGCTGTTTTTT. Translating gives CASTGDRGAVGELFF. The whole variable domain, remainder taken from reference TRBV11-1 and TRBJ2-2, is EAEVAQSPRYKITEKSQAVAFWCDPISGHATLYWYRQILGQGPELLVQFQDESVVDDSQLPKDRFSAERLKGVDSTLKIQPAELGDSAMYLCASTGDRGAVGELFFGEGSRLTVL.